The rows below give T cell receptor beta chains drawn from one sample of a study of blood T cell repertoires in COVID-19. Using immunoSEQ multiplex PCR, the repertoire was profiled, and TCRdb retains in-frame clones only, with some absent. The sample shows about 210,000 clones, around three quarters of them seen only once. Input material: peripheral blood. These receptors were obtained from a woman between 65 and 79 years old with acute or convalescent COVID-19. Each CDR3 is given with its conserved first and last residue. The D gene is left open where the match is weak. Not all rows give a size; the values are once, few, many and, for expanded clones, a class.

NA	TRBD1	TRBV7-9	TRBJ1-2	TGTGCCAGCAGCCCGAGGACAGGAGAGTATGGCTACACCTTC	CASSPRTGEYGYTF
NA	TRBD1	TRBV12-3/TRBV12-4	TRBJ1-2	TGTGCCAGCAGGTCAACGGGGACAGATGGCTACACCTTC	CASRSTGTDGYTF
NA	NA	TRBV7-2	TRBJ1-5	TGTGCCAGCAGCTTAACGTTCAGGGTGGGCAATCAGCCCCAGCATTTT	CASSLTFRVGNQPQHF
NA	NA	TRBV5-1	TRBJ1-1	TGCGCCAGCAGCTTTTCACAGGGCACCACTGAAGCTTTCTTT	CASSFSQGTTEAFF
once	NA	TRBV10-3	TRBJ1-2	TGTGCCATCAGCACCGGGACAAACTATGGCTACACCTTC	CAISTGTNYGYTF
NA	NA	TRBV6-5	TRBJ2-5	TGTGCCAGCAGTTCGGACAGGGAGGGAGAGACCCAGTACTTC	CASSSDREGETQYF
NA	TRBD1	TRBV15	TRBJ1-1	TGTGCCACCGGGGACAGGGCGGATATGGACACTGAAGCTTTCTTT	CATGDRADMDTEAFF
NA	NA	TRBV7-2	TRBJ2-7	TGTGCCAGCAGCTTGAGGGCTAGCCAGTTTGAGCAGTACTTC	CASSLRASQFEQYF
NA	TRBD2	TRBV5-1	TRBJ2-5	TGCGCCAGCAGCTTGGTATTGGCGGGGGGCGAGACCCAGTACTTC	CASSLVLAGGETQYF
NA	TRBD1	TRBV2	TRBJ2-1	TGTGCCAGCAGTGTGGGACAGGGGAAAAATGAGCAGTTCTTC	CASSVGQGKNEQFF
NA	TRBD2	TRBV10-3	TRBJ2-6	TGTGCCATCAGTGGGCTGGCGGGGGGCTTCTCTGGGGCCAACGTCCTGACTTTC	CAISGLAGGFSGANVLTF
NA	NA	TRBV5-1	TRBJ1-2	TGCGCCAGCAGCTTGGCCCTGGGCAACTATGGCTACACCTTC	CASSLALGNYGYTF
few	NA	TRBV7-3	TRBJ2-2	TGTGCCAGCAGCTTAAATACAGGGAAGCCCGGGGAGCTGTTTTTT	CASSLNTGKPGELFF
NA	NA	TRBV4-3	TRBJ2-3	TGCGCCAGCAGCCAACAGGGATCCACAGATACGCAGTATTTT	CASSQQGSTDTQYF
NA	NA	TRBV7-2	TRBJ1-3	TGTGCCAGCAGCTCGGACAGTAAATCTGGAAACACCATATATTTT	CASSSDSKSGNTIYF
once	NA	TRBV4-1	TRBJ2-3	TGCGCCAGCAGCCAAGGGGCCCGCACAGATACGCAGTATTTT	CASSQGARTDTQYF
NA	NA	TRBV24-1	TRBJ2-5	TGTGCCACCAGTGATGGAGGGAAAGGGTACCAAGAGACCCAGTACTTC	CATSDGGKGYQETQYF
NA	NA	TRBV5-6	TRBJ1-1	TGTGCCAGCACCCTCCGGGTGATTGGCACTGAAGCTTTCTTT	CASTLRVIGTEAFF
once	TRBD2	TRBV10-2	TRBJ2-2	TGCGCCAGCAGGAGGATTAGCGGGGGGGTCGGGGAGCTGTTTTTT	CASRRISGGVGELFF
NA	NA	TRBV30	TRBJ2-7	TGTGCCTGGAGTCCCCAGGGGCTCAACGAGCAGTACTTC	CAWSPQGLNEQYF
NA	TRBD2	TRBV3-1/TRBV3-2	TRBJ2-5	TGTGCCAGCAGCCCTTTACTAGCGGGGGGTCAAGAGACCCAGTACTTC	CASSPLLAGGQETQYF
NA	NA	TRBV2	TRBJ1-1	TGTGCCAGCAGTGCGCAGGGCCAGAAGTTTTCTCTGGGTACTGAAGCTTTCTTT	CASSAQGQKFSLGTEAFF
NA	NA	TRBV4-1	TRBJ1-4	TGCGCCAGCAGCCAAGGCCCCCAGGGGCCGATAGGTGAAAAACTGTTTTTT	CASSQGPQGPIGEKLFF
NA	NA	TRBV20-1	TRBJ2-3	TGCAGTGCTAGAGCGGGAGATACGCAGTATTTT	CSARAGDTQYF
once	NA	TRBV7-8	TRBJ2-4	TGTGCCAGCAGCCTAGATTGGGGCAGGGGATTGAACATTCAGTACTTC	CASSLDWGRGLNIQYF
NA	TRBD1	TRBV6-5	TRBJ1-6	TGTGCCAGCGCGAGGCAGGGGGCAGATTCACCCCTCCACTTT	CASARQGADSPLHF
once	TRBD2	TRBV19	TRBJ2-5	TGTGCCAGTAGTACCGTACGGACTAGCGGGTGGGAGACCCAGTACTTC	CASSTVRTSGWETQYF
NA	TRBD2	TRBV6-5	TRBJ2-1	TGTGCCAGCAGTTCCTGGACTAGCGAGCAGTTCTTC	CASSSWTSEQFF
few	NA	TRBV3-1/TRBV3-2	TRBJ1-5	TGTGCCAGCAGCCAAGCATCAGGGCCTTATCAGCCCCAGCATTTT	CASSQASGPYQPQHF
few	NA	TRBV6-1	TRBJ2-7	TGTGCCAGCAGTGAAGCGAACAGGTTAATATTTAACGAGCAGTACTTC	CASSEANRLIFNEQYF
NA	NA	TRBV6-1	TRBJ1-2	TGTGCCAGCAGTGAATACGGCCGGGATAACTATGGCTACACCTTC	CASSEYGRDNYGYTF
NA	NA	TRBV18	TRBJ2-6	TGTGCCAGCTCACCACCGGCCCATGACAACTCTGGGGCCAACGTCCTGACTTTC	CASSPPAHDNSGANVLTF
NA	NA	TRBV10-2	TRBJ2-7	TGCGCCAGCAGAACTGACAGCAAAGCGCAGTACTTC	CASRTDSKAQYF
NA	TRBD1	TRBV18	TRBJ1-6	TGTGCCAGCTCACCAAACGACAGGGGTAATTCACCCCTCCACTTT	CASSPNDRGNSPLHF
NA	TRBD2	TRBV6-2/TRBV6-3	TRBJ2-5	TGTGCCAGCAGTTACGCTACTAGCGGGGAGATCCAAGAGACCCAGTACTTC	CASSYATSGEIQETQYF
NA	NA	TRBV2	TRBJ1-3	TGTGCCAGCTCCGGGGGGATCTCTGGAAACACCATATATTTT	CASSGGISGNTIYF
few	TRBD1	TRBV6-2/TRBV6-3	TRBJ1-5	TGTGCCAGCAGCACCGGGACAGGGTACGATAAGCCCCAGCATTTT	CASSTGTGYDKPQHF
NA	NA	TRBV12-5	TRBJ1-4	TGTGCTAGTGGTTTGGTACCGGGACACTTTGTTTTT	CASGLVPGHFVF
NA	NA	TRBV2	TRBJ1-2	TGTGCCAGCAGGGCCTGGGAGGTAGGCTACACCTTC	CASRAWEVGYTF
NA	TRBD1	TRBV30	TRBJ2-2	TGTGCCTGGAGGAGGGGGCAAAACACCGGGGAGCTGTTTTTT	CAWRRGQNTGELFF
once	NA	TRBV11-2	TRBJ2-5	TGTGCCAGCAGCTTAGACTTACAAGAGACCCAGTACTTC	CASSLDLQETQYF
NA	NA	TRBV14	TRBJ1-3	TGTGCCAGCAGCCAATTGACAGCACATGGAAACACCATATATTTT	CASSQLTAHGNTIYF
NA	TRBD1	TRBV10-3	TRBJ2-2	TGTGCCATCAGAGAGACAGGGGGGACCGGGGAGCTGTTTTTT	CAIRETGGTGELFF
NA	NA	TRBV7-8	TRBJ1-5	TGTGCCAGCAGCCCCTGGCCGGAGAGAGATCAGCCCCAGCATTTT	CASSPWPERDQPQHF
NA	TRBD1	TRBV19	TRBJ2-5	TGTGCCAGTTTAGCCGGGACAGGGTCACAAGAGACCCAGTACTTC	CASLAGTGSQETQYF
NA	TRBD2	TRBV27	TRBJ2-2	TGTGCCAGCAGTCCGCTAGCGGGGGGGCCAACCGGGGAGCTGTTTTTT	CASSPLAGGPTGELFF
NA	NA	TRBV6-6	TRBJ2-1	TGTGCCAGCCAGGGGACGAAATACAATGAGCAGTTCTTC	CASQGTKYNEQFF
NA	TRBD1	TRBV6-5	TRBJ1-2	TGTGCCAGCAGTTCCCGGGACAGGGGGCAGAACTATGGCTACACCTTC	CASSSRDRGQNYGYTF
NA	TRBD1	TRBV5-1	TRBJ1-3	TGCGCCAGCAGCTCGGGACAGGGAGTTGGAAACACCATATATTTT	CASSSGQGVGNTIYF
NA	NA	TRBV5-1	TRBJ2-5	TGCGCCAGCAGCTTGGCACAGAGCTTTGGAGAGACCCAGTACTTC	CASSLAQSFGETQYF
NA	TRBD1	TRBV18	TRBJ1-1	TGTGCCAGCACGGGACAGCGTAAGAACACTGAAGCTTTCTTT	CASTGQRKNTEAFF
NA	NA	TRBV10-2	TRBJ2-5	TGCGCCAGCAGTGAGTCGGGCACAGGGTGGGAGACCCAGTACTTC	CASSESGTGWETQYF